The rows below give T cell receptor beta chains drawn from one sample of a study of T cell repertoires in cytomegalovirus infection. Each CDR3 protein gets one entry after TCRdb re-called the reads with MiXCR. The sample includes over 150,000 distinct CDR3 sequences, about a sixth of them seen just once. Material: CD8+ T cells from PBMCs. All receptors come from a human donor in good health (CMV status not recorded). Some clones in this sample may be carry-over from other donors' samples. CDR3s include the opening cysteine and the closing phenylalanine or tryptophan. The D gene is left open where the match is weak. Not every row has a clone size; where given, it reads once, few, many or a size class.

clone_size d_call j_call v_call cdr3_nt cdr3_aa
few TRBD1 TRBJ2-3 TRBV28 TGTGCCAGCAGATTACTCGGGACAGAGAACACAGATACGCAGTATTTT CASRLLGTENTDTQYF
few TRBD1 TRBJ2-7 TRBV28 TGTGCCAGCAGGGACAGGGGATACGAGCAGTACTTC CASRDRGYEQYF
few TRBD1 TRBJ1-6 TRBV5-1 TGCGCCAGCAGCTTGGTACAGGGGAATTCACCCCTCCACTTT CASSLVQGNSPLHF
few - TRBJ2-3 TRBV6-6 TGTGCCAGCAGTTTTTCGGACAGAGCAGATACGCAGTATTTT CASSFSDRADTQYF
few - TRBJ1-1 TRBV6-6 TGTGCCAGCAGTGGCCTTTCTCAGACAAACACTGAAGCTTTCTTT CASSGLSQTNTEAFF
- TRBD1 TRBJ1-5 TRBV6-2/TRBV6-3 TGTGCCAGCAGTTCGGGACAGGGATGGGGCAATCAGCCCCAGCATTTT CASSSGQGWGNQPQHF
- - TRBJ1-1 TRBV6-2/TRBV6-3 TGTGCCAGCAGTCGGACGGCGGGGATTACTGAAGCTTTCTTT CASSRTAGITEAFF
- - TRBJ2-1 TRBV7-6 TGTGCCAGCCTGACTGGGCCCGCTGGGGGTGAGCAGTTCTTC CASLTGPAGGEQFF
- - TRBJ2-7 TRBV12-3/TRBV12-4 TGTGCCAGCAGTTTTGAGGTTTTCGAGCAGTACTTC CASSFEVFEQYF
- TRBD1 TRBJ1-1 TRBV6-6 TGTGCCAGCACCTCGGGACAGTTGAACACTGAAGCTTTCTTT CASTSGQLNTEAFF
- - TRBJ2-7 TRBV2 TGTGCCAGCGAGGGGGGGTACGAGCAGTACTTC CASEGGYEQYF
few - TRBJ1-6 TRBV7-9 TGTGCCAGCAGCTCAAACCGGGATCGGCAATCACCCCTCCACTTT CASSSNRDRQSPLHF
- TRBD1 TRBJ1-4 TRBV7-9 TGTGCCAGCAGCTTCACCGACAGGGGTGAAAAACTGTTTTTT CASSFTDRGEKLFF
few TRBD2 TRBJ2-3 TRBV7-9 TGTGCCAGCAGCTCCTGGACTAGCGGGGGGAGTAGCACAGATACGCAGTATTTT CASSSWTSGGSSTDTQYF
- TRBD2 TRBJ2-3 TRBV5-1 TGCGCCAGCAGCTTTCGCGGGGGGAACACAGATACGCAGTATTTT CASSFRGGNTDTQYF
- TRBD1 TRBJ1-1 TRBV6-2/TRBV6-3 TGTGCCAGCAGCCCAACAGGGGAGTCCACTGAAGCTTTCTTT CASSPTGESTEAFF
few TRBD1 TRBJ2-7 TRBV7-9 TGTGCCAGCAGCCAGGGGGAGACCTACGAGCAGTACTTC CASSQGETYEQYF
few TRBD2 TRBJ2-1 TRBV27 TGTGCCAGCAGTTTATACGGGCTAGCGGTGTACAATGAGCAGTTCTTC CASSLYGLAVYNEQFF
few - TRBJ1-3 TRBV20-1 TGCAGTGCTAGAGGAAAGGCTGGAAACACCATATATTTT CSARGKAGNTIYF
- TRBD1 TRBJ2-2 TRBV7-8 TGTGCCAGCAGCCGGGACAGGGCGGACGGGGAGCTGTTTTTT CASSRDRADGELFF
- TRBD1 TRBJ1-1 TRBV28 TGTGCCAGCAGTCCCTCCCAGGGGGAAGTCACTGAAGCTTTCTTT CASSPSQGEVTEAFF
- - TRBJ1-3 TRBV9 TGTGCCAGCAGCTTGGGGGGAAGCTCTGGAAACACCATATATTTT CASSLGGSSGNTIYF
- - TRBJ1-5 TRBV7-8 TGTGCCAGCAGCTTAGTCGGGCCTACTAGTCTTCAGCCCCAGCATTTT CASSLVGPTSLQPQHF
- - TRBJ1-4 TRBV7-6 TGTGCCAGCAGGGCGGACAGCAATAATGAAAAACTGTTTTTT CASRADSNNEKLFF
few TRBD2 TRBJ2-4 TRBV12-5 TGTGCTAGTGGCTCCCCCGGGGGGGCCAAAAACATTCAGTACTTC CASGSPGGAKNIQYF
- - TRBJ2-7 TRBV6-2/TRBV6-3 TGTGCCAGTATAGGAAAGGCCTACGAGCAGTACTTC CASIGKAYEQYF
many - TRBJ2-3 TRBV7-6 TGTGCCAGCAGCTTAGGACTGAGCACAGATACGCAGTATTTT CASSLGLSTDTQYF
few - TRBJ2-6 TRBV28 TGTGCCAGCAGTTTTTATGGGCTTGGGGCCAACGTCCTGACTTTC CASSFYGLGANVLTF
- TRBD1 TRBJ2-3 TRBV20-1 TGCAGTTCGTTCCGGGACAGCCGACCCGGGAACGAAGATACGCAGTATTTT CSSFRDSRPGNEDTQYF
few - TRBJ1-2 TRBV2 TGTGCCAGCCTGGGTCTCCGGAGGAGCTACACCTTC CASLGLRRSYTF
- - TRBJ1-2 TRBV14 TGTGCCAGCAGCCAAGACACCCTTGTCGGCTACTATGGCTACACCTTC CASSQDTLVGYYGYTF
- - TRBJ2-7 TRBV4-2 TGTGCCAGCAGCCAGACAGAAGCCTACGAGCAGTACTTC CASSQTEAYEQYF
- - TRBJ1-6 TRBV7-9 TGTGCCAGCAGCCAAGAGGGCCAGGTGGATTCACCCCTCCACTTT CASSQEGQVDSPLHF
many - TRBJ2-2 TRBV7-9 TGTGCCAGCAGGACAGGCCCCACCGGGGAGCTGTTTTTT CASRTGPTGELFF
- - TRBJ2-1 TRBV7-9 TGTGCCAGCAGCTTTTCCCCTGGGGAAGAGCAGTTCTTC CASSFSPGEEQFF